This TCR beta chain was recorded in a study of blood T cell repertoires in COVID-19. The repertoire was sequenced with immunoSEQ multiplex PCR; TCRdb's copy has only in-frame clones and lacks some. In the table there are fewer than 400,000 clones, more than 75% of which are singletons. V lost 3 bases and J lost 5, with 5 bases in between. This CDR3 contains 12 residues. The V gene's germline CDR1 is SEHNR and CDR2 FQNEAQ (reference sequence). This clonotype was obtained from a woman aged 45 to 65 who had recovered from COVID-19. V and J are TRBV7-9 and TRBJ1-5; no firm D call. The sequencing input was PBMCs or T cells enriched from blood (not recorded which). The CDR3 sequence is CASSFPDQPQHF. The DNA of the CDR3 is TGTGCCAGCAGCTTCCCGGATCAGCCCCAGCATTTT. Full variable domain (rest looked up from reference TRBV7-9 and TRBJ1-5): DTGVSQNPRHKITKRGQNVTFRCDPISEHNRLYWYRQTLGQGPEFLTYFQNEAQLEKSRLLSDRFSAERPKGSFSTLEIQRTEQGDSAMYLCASSFPDQPQHFGDGTRLSIL.